Listed below are T cell receptor beta chains from one sample, sequenced in a study of radiotherapy plus CTLA-4 blockade in lung cancer. This table comes from immunoSEQ multiplex PCR, and its TCRdb copy is limited to in-frame clones, with some not included. The sample yields 100,000 or so clones, roughly 80% seen once. The source was peripheral blood, collected from a patient treated with radiotherapy plus ipilimumab. The receptors were gathered from a human donor with non-small cell lung cancer that progressed on radiotherapy plus ipilimumab. The CDR3 runs from the conserved cysteine through the conserved F or W. The D gene is left open where the match is weak. Size tells how often a clone was seen (once, few, many) or the class of an expanded clone, and some rows leave it out.

abundance | j_gene | v_gene | d_gene | CDR3nt | CDR3aa
NA | TRBJ2-7 | TRBV5-6 | NA | TGTGCCAGCAGCCTAATTGCTGGGGTTCCTACTGGGGAGCAGTACTTC | CASSLIAGVPTGEQYF
NA | TRBJ2-2 | TRBV15 | NA | TGTGCCACCAGCAGAGAGGAGGCGTTTAGGACCGGGGAGCTGTTTTTT | CATSREEAFRTGELFF
NA | TRBJ1-2 | TRBV2 | NA | TGTGCCAGCAGTGAAAGGATCTATGGCTACACCTTC | CASSERIYGYTF
NA | TRBJ2-1 | TRBV9 | NA | TGTGCCAGCAGCGTAGAAGGAGGGAATGAGCAGTTCTTC | CASSVEGGNEQFF
NA | TRBJ2-5 | TRBV5-1 | NA | TGCGCCAGCAGTCGTCCCTGGAGCCAAGAGACCCAGTACTTC | CASSRPWSQETQYF
few | TRBJ2-3 | TRBV2 | TRBD2 | TGTGCCAGCAGTGAAGATGGGGGAGGGCGAGATTTTTTTAGCACAGATACGCAGTATTTT | CASSEDGGGRDFFSTDTQYF
NA | TRBJ2-5 | TRBV6-1 | TRBD1 | TGTGCCAGCAGTGAAGCGGGACAGTCGGAGACCCAGTACTTC | CASSEAGQSETQYF
NA | TRBJ1-3 | TRBV21-1 | NA | TGTGCCAGCAGCAAAGGGTCCGGCAGGGACTCTGGAAACACCATATATTTT | CASSKGSGRDSGNTIYF
NA | TRBJ1-1 | TRBV9 | NA | TGTGCCAGCAGAGCAGAGCAAGAGGACACTGAAGCTTTCTTT | CASRAEQEDTEAFF
NA | TRBJ2-6 | TRBV7-9 | NA | TGTGCCAGCAGCTTGGACCTTGGGGCTGGGGCCAACGTCCTGACTTTC | CASSLDLGAGANVLTF
NA | TRBJ1-2 | TRBV28 | NA | TGTGCCAGCAGTATCGCAGTCCCTGGCTACACCTTC | CASSIAVPGYTF
NA | TRBJ1-4 | TRBV6-5 | NA | TGTGCCAGCAGTATCAGGGGCACTAATGAAAAACTGTTTTTT | CASSIRGTNEKLFF
NA | TRBJ2-7 | TRBV28 | NA | TGTGCCAGCAAGGGCGGGTTACAATTCTCCTACGAGCAGTACTTC | CASKGGLQFSYEQYF
NA | TRBJ1-5 | TRBV2 | NA | TGTGCCAGCAGTGTTCATGGCTTGGGCAATCAGCCCCAGCATTTT | CASSVHGLGNQPQHF
NA | TRBJ2-1 | TRBV28 | TRBD2 | TGTGCCAGCAGTTTCCGGCAGACCCTAGCGGGAGGGCCCCACAATGAGCAGTTCTTC | CASSFRQTLAGGPHNEQFF
NA | TRBJ2-3 | TRBV6-1 | NA | TGTGCCAGCAGTGAAGACTTACAAGTGGATACGCAGTATTTT | CASSEDLQVDTQYF
NA | TRBJ1-4 | TRBV5-3 | NA | TGTGCCAGAAGCCCCTTACCCCAGGGATATGAAAAACTGTTTTTT | CARSPLPQGYEKLFF
NA | TRBJ2-3 | TRBV27 | NA | TGTGCCAGCAGTGATAGCCCAAGTACCACAGATACGCAGTATTTT | CASSDSPSTTDTQYF
NA | TRBJ2-1 | TRBV4-1 | NA | TGCGCCAGCAGCCAAGATCCTACTAACAATGAGCAGTTCTTC | CASSQDPTNNEQFF
NA | TRBJ2-3 | TRBV10-3 | TRBD2 | TGTGCCATCAGTGAGCCAGTGGGACTAGCGGGATCAGATACGCAGTATTTT | CAISEPVGLAGSDTQYF
NA | TRBJ1-1 | TRBV6-6 | NA | TGTGCCAGCAGACGCACAGCGAACACTGAAGCTTTCTTT | CASRRTANTEAFF
NA | TRBJ2-1 | TRBV7-3 | TRBD2 | TGTGCCAGCAGCTATAGCGGGAGCTCCTACAATGAGCAGTTCTTC | CASSYSGSSYNEQFF
NA | TRBJ2-3 | TRBV7-6 | NA | TGTGCCAGCAGCTTAATGACCCCAGGGGCACGCACAGATACGCAGTATTTT | CASSLMTPGARTDTQYF
NA | TRBJ2-2 | TRBV5-4 | TRBD2 | TGTGCCAGCAGCTCGGGACTAGCGGGGAACACCGGGGAGCTGTTTTTT | CASSSGLAGNTGELFF
NA | TRBJ2-5 | TRBV29-1 | NA | TGCAGCGGCATGGACAGCTCATGGGGGACCCAGTACTTC | CSGMDSSWGTQYF
few | TRBJ1-2 | TRBV6-6 | TRBD1 | TGTGCCACCGTGAAAACAGGGGGGAACTATGGCTACACCTTC | CATVKTGGNYGYTF
NA | TRBJ2-7 | TRBV2 | TRBD2 | TGTGCCAGTGAGACTAGCGTCGGATACGAGCAGTACTTC | CASETSVGYEQYF
NA | TRBJ2-5 | TRBV2 | TRBD1 | TGTGCCAGCCTAAGACAGGGCATCCGCCAAGAGACCCAGTACTTC | CASLRQGIRQETQYF
once | TRBJ2-4 | TRBV10-3 | TRBD2 | TGTGCCATCAGTCATGCAACTAGCGGGATAGCCAAAAACATTCAGTACTTC | CAISHATSGIAKNIQYF
few | TRBJ2-1 | TRBV4-1 | TRBD2 | TGCGCCAGCAGCCAATTGGGACTAAGTGGCGATGAGCAGTTCTTC | CASSQLGLSGDEQFF
NA | TRBJ2-7 | TRBV6-1 | NA | TGTGCCAGCAGTGAACGACGGGACGCTAACTACGAGCAGTACTTC | CASSERRDANYEQYF
NA | TRBJ1-5 | TRBV6-1 | NA | TGTGCCAGCAGCGCTGGTGATAGCAATCAGCCCCAGCATTTT | CASSAGDSNQPQHF
few | TRBJ1-1 | TRBV11-2 | TRBD1 | TGTGCCAGCAGAGCGGACAGGGTGAACACTGAAGCTTTCTTT | CASRADRVNTEAFF
NA | TRBJ1-1 | TRBV7-8 | NA | TGTGCCAGCACCCCTATACGATTAGATGACACTGAAGCTTTCTTT | CASTPIRLDDTEAFF
once | TRBJ1-2 | TRBV4-2 | TRBD1 | TGTGCCAGCAGCCACTCCGGGACAGTCGATGGCTACACCTTC | CASSHSGTVDGYTF
few | TRBJ1-3 | TRBV6-7 | TRBD1 | TGTGCCAGCAGTACTCAGGGGGCGGACACCATATATTTT | CASSTQGADTIYF
once | TRBJ2-3 | TRBV6-1 | TRBD1 | TGTGCCAGCAGTGACAACGGACAGGGCACAGATACGCAGTATTTT | CASSDNGQGTDTQYF
NA | TRBJ1-1 | TRBV25-1 | NA | TGTGCCAGCTGGGGGTGGACTGAAGCTTTCTTT | CASWGWTEAFF
NA | TRBJ1-2 | TRBV19 | NA | TGTGCCAGTAGTCCAAGGCCTCCGGGGCGAAACCCGGGCTACACCTTC | CASSPRPPGRNPGYTF
NA | TRBJ2-1 | TRBV30 | NA | TGTGCCTGGAGTGACCTCGGGAATGGCCTCAATGAGCAGTTCTTC | CAWSDLGNGLNEQFF
NA | TRBJ1-1 | TRBV7-7 | TRBD1 | TGTGCTAGCAGCTTCCGAAGACAGGGCCTTGGAAACACTGAAGCTTTCTTT | CASSFRRQGLGNTEAFF
NA | TRBJ2-3 | TRBV7-3 | NA | TGTGCCAGCAGCTTAAGGGCTAGCACAGATACGCAGTATTTT | CASSLRASTDTQYF
NA | TRBJ1-5 | TRBV11-2 | TRBD1 | TGTGCCAGCAGCCGGACAGGGTCGAATCAGCCCCAGCATTTT | CASSRTGSNQPQHF
NA | TRBJ2-2 | TRBV9 | NA | TGTGCCAGCAGCCCACAGGGTTTAAGTGCCACCGGGGAGCTGTTTTTT | CASSPQGLSATGELFF
NA | TRBJ2-2 | TRBV5-6 | NA | TGTGCCAGCAGCTTGTCGATGGCAGGCTACACCGGGGAGCTGTTTTTT | CASSLSMAGYTGELFF
once | TRBJ1-4 | TRBV18 | NA | TGTGCCAGCTCAAGACAGCTCAATGAAAAACTGTTTTTT | CASSRQLNEKLFF
NA | TRBJ2-3 | TRBV27 | TRBD1 | TGTGCCAGCAGGGCCGGGACAGTACAAACAGATACGCAGTATTTT | CASRAGTVQTDTQYF
NA | TRBJ2-2 | TRBV2 | TRBD1 | TGTGCCAGCAGTTCAGGGGGCACCGGGGAGCTGTTTTTT | CASSSGGTGELFF
NA | TRBJ2-7 | TRBV6-6 | NA | TGTGCCAGCAGTTTCCGACACGGGACTGCCTACGAGCAGTACTTC | CASSFRHGTAYEQYF
NA | TRBJ2-2 | TRBV5-1 | NA | TGCGCCAGCAGCAAAATGAGTCGCGGGGCAGGTGCCCTGGGGGAGCTGTTTTTT | CASSKMSRGAGALGELFF